The text below deals with one T cell receptor (beta chain). Its specificity is unknown. These data belong to a study of T-cell reconstitution after alpha-beta-depleted transplantation in children. Per the germline V gene, CDR1 is LNHDA and CDR2 is SQIVND (reference sequence). The V gene lost 5 bases and the J gene lost 6 bases, with 8 bases spanning the gap. The CDR3 is made up of 11 amino acids. Construction of the TCRbeta library involved unique molecular identifiers. TCRdb reprocessed the PCR reads via MiXCR and lists one record per CDR3 protein. The profile covers approximately 500,000 distinct CDR3 sequences, with roughly 10% appearing a single time and 2% taken by the ten largest. Study-level results: Day-60 TCRbeta diversity that was high in some patients was derived from surviving recipient T cells and thymic progenitors. When one year had passed after transplant, most T-cell counts and diversity came from newly produced T cells.

The sample consisted of PBMCs, taken before TCRalphabeta/CD19-depleted stem cell transplant. The origin of this receptor is a child aged 2-15 years with inherited bone marrow failure, due to receive a stem cell transplant. This chain connects TRBV19 to TRBJ2-7; the D is unclear. CDR3 in DNA: TGTGCCAGTAGTGACGGTCCCGAGCAGTACTTC. It is translated as CASSDGPEQYF.